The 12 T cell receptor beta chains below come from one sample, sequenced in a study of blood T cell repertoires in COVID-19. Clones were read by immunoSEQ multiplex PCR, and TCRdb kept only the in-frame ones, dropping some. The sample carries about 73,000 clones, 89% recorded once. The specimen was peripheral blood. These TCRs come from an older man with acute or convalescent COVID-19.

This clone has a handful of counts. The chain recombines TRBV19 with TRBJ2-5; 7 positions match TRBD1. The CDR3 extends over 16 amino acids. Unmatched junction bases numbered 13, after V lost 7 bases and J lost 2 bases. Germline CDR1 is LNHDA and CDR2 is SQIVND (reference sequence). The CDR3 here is CASNAAGTVDQETQYF. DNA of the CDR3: TGTGCCAGTAACGCTGCCGGGACAGTGGATCAAGAGACCCAGTACTTC.

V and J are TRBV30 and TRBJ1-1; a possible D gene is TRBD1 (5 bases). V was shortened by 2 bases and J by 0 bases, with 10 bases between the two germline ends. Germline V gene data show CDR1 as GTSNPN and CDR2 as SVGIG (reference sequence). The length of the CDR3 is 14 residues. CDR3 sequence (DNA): TGTGCCTGGAGTCCTGGACAAGTGAACACTGAAGCTTTCTTT. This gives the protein CAWSPGQVNTEAFF.

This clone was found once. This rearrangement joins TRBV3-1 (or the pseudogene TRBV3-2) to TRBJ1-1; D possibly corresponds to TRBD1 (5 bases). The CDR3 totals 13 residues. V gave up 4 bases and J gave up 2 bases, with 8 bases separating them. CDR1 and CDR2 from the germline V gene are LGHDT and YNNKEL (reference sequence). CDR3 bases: TGTGCCAGCAGCCGGGGGGAAAACACTGAAGCTTTCTTT. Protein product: CASSRGENTEAFF.

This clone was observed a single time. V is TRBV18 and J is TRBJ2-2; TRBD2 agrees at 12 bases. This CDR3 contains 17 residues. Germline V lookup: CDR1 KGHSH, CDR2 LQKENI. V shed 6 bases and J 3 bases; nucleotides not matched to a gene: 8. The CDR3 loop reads CASSGTSGSQYTGELFF. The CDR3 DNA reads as TGTGCCAGCTCCGGGACTAGCGGGTCTCAGTACACCGGGGAGCTGTTTTTT.

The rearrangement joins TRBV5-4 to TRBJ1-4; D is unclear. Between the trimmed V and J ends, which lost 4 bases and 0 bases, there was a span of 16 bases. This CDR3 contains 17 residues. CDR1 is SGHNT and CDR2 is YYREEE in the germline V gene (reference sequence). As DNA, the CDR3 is TGTGCCAGCAGCGCAGACAACCTGGCCGCAACTAATGAAAAACTGTTTTTT. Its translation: CASSADNLAATNEKLFF.

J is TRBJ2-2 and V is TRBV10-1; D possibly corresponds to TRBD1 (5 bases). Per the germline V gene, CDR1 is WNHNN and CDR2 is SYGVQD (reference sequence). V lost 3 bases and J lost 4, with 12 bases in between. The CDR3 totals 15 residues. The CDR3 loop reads CASSEHSQGTGELFF. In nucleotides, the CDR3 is TGCGCCAGCAGTGAACATAGCCAGGGCACCGGGGAGCTGTTTTTT.

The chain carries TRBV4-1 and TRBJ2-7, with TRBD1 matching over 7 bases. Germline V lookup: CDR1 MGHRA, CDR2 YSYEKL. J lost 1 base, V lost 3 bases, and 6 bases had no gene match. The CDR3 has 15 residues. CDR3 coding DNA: TGCGCCAGCAGCCAGGGACAGCTATTATCCTACGAGCAGTACTTC. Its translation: CASSQGQLLSYEQYF.

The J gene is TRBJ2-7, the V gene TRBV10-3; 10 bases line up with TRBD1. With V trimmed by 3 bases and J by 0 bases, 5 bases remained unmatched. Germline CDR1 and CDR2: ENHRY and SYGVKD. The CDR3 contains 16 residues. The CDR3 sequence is CAISDPRQGASYEQYF. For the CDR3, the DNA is TGTGCCATCAGTGACCCGAGACAGGGGGCCTCCTACGAGCAGTACTTC.

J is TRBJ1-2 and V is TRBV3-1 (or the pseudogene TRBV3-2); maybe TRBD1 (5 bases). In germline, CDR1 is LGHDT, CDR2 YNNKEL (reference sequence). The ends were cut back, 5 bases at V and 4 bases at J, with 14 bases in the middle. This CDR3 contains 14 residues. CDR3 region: CASSALGAGYGYTF. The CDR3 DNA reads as TGTGCCAGCAGCGCCTTAGGGGCCGGCTATGGCTACACCTTC.

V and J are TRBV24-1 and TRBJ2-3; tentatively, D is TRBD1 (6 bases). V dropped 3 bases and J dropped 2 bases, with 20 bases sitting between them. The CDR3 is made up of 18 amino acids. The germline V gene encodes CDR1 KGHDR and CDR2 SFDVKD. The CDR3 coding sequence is TGTGCCACCAGTGATCCCCTCAAAACGACAGGCAACACAGATACGCAGTATTTT. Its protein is CATSDPLKTTGNTDTQYF.

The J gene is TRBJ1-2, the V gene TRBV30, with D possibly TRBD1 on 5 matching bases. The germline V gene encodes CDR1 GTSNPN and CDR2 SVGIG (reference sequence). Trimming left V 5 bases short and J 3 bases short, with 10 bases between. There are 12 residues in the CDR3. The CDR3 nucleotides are TGTGCCTGGGTACAGGAGTACTATGGCTACACCTTC. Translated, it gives CAWVQEYYGYTF.

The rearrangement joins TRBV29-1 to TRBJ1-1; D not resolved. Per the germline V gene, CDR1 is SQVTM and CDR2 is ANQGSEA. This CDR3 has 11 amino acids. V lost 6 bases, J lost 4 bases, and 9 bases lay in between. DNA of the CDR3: TGCAGCGTGTCTCTCGGCACTGAAGCTTTCTTT. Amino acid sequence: CSVSLGTEAFF.